This T cell receptor beta chain was retrieved from a study of blood T cell repertoires in COVID-19 (dated by TCRdb to 2020 to 2021). Regarding the study in general: Samples covering the acute and convalescent phases of COVID-19 were provided by collaborators in the United States, Italy and Spain. Where available, HLA class I and class II types were obtained from metadata supplied by the sample provider rather than from assay-based typing. The repertoires were made available in a free public database intended to serve as a resource for research on the immune response to SARS-CoV-2. The dataset comprised deeply sampled blood TCRbeta repertoires from subjects exposed to, actively infected with, or recovered from COVID-19. The samples were drawn from the first 160 participants of the ongoing ImmuneRACE study and from 950 to 1,500 subjects provided by 6 global collaborators. The prospective study material was composed of cDNA or gDNA derived from T cells, B-cell-depleted T cells, or PBMCs. A de-identified subject ID, COVID-19 status, age in years and sex were almost always included in the sample metadata. Overall study outcomes, separate from this receptor: The quantity of clinical and demographic metadata differed by source and by participant and was supplied without curation.

The immunoSEQ Assay, a bias-controlled multiplex PCR, was used to amplify TCRbeta CDR3 regions from genomic DNA. Per the source publication's procedure: The number of nucleated cells in each sample was estimated from the amplification of reference gene primers within the assay. To quantify the absolute abundance of each unique TCRbeta CDR3 rearrangement, sequence reads were collapsed and filtered. Productive Simpson clonality was computed per sample as the square root of Simpson's diversity index over productive rearrangements. The immuneACCESS repertoire file appears here via TCRdb, limited to in-frame rearrangements. These files lack a portion of the clones; in checked studies, under half of the deficit traces to unresolved V genes, and the cause of the others is not known. V and J calls and clone size come straight from that table; D and trimming were deduced from the DNA. The sample profile shows 170,000 or so clones; about 72% of them were found once. The ten largest clones take up roughly a sixth of the sample.

Deletion took 1 base off V and 2 bases off J, with a span of 15 bases between the germline ends. Including cysteine and phenylalanine, the CDR3 has 17 amino acids. Left in the record is the CDR3 DNA by itself, 51 bases read in frame from the first base. Reading the germline V gene (reference sequence) gives CDR1 LNHDA and CDR2 SQIVND. Note on this clone: No cognate antigen has been identified for it. No much larger clone is present one base from it, and per-base qualities are unavailable.

Participants in the prospective study were enrolled through a virtual design, were aged 18 to 89 years, and lived in fewer than 30 United States geographic areas. In the prospective study, cohorts were assigned on the basis of participant-reported clinical history obtained from a screening survey and a study questionnaire. ImmuneRACE Cohort 3 recovered participants were defined by two consecutive negative NP/OP PCR tests, healthcare professional clearance, or symptom resolution. In the prospective study, whole blood, serum and a nasopharyngeal or oropharyngeal swab were collected from each participant by mobile phlebotomists. Additional blood draws and questionnaires over an approximately two-month period could optionally be provided by prospective study participants. Blood samples from the prospective study were shipped frozen or at room temperature prior to DNA extraction.

The chain uses TRBV19 and TRBJ1-5; the D gene cannot be resolved reliably. Input material: PBMCs or T cells enriched from blood (not recorded which). The source of this sequence is a woman aged 50 to 60 who had recovered from COVID-19. The CDR3 is CASSIGGAPTGNQPQHF. The nucleotide sequence reads TGTGCCAGTAGTATAGGGGGAGCCCCTACGGGCAATCAGCCCCAGCATTTT.